This is a list of T cell receptor beta chains from one sample in a study of vaccination effects on CD4 cells after COVID-19. Only in-frame clones appear in the TCRdb table, and some are missing; sequencing was by immunoSEQ multiplex PCR. The profile covers tens of thousands of clones, with 80% appearing a single time and 5% to 6.5% taken by the ten largest. Their antigen targets remain unknown. The sequencing here drew on CD4+ T cells from PBMCs cultured with SARS-CoV-2 spike peptides, taken after COVID-19 vaccination. The receptors shown here come from a human donor who received a COVID-19 vaccine. Some clones in this sample may be carry-over from other donors' samples. Both conserved end residues are part of each CDR3. A D gene is named only where the DNA matches it firmly. Clone size, where shown, is once, few, many, or a class for clones that have expanded.

>.|TRBJ1-3|TRBV3-1/TRBV3-2|.
TGTGCCAGCAGCCTAGGTGGAGGAAACACCATATATTTT
CASSLGGGNTIYF
>.|TRBJ1-6|TRBV6-6|TRBD1
TGTGCCAGCAAAGAACGACAGGGGGCTAAGGATTCACCCCTCCACTTT
CASKERQGAKDSPLHF
>.|TRBJ2-5|TRBV7-2|.
TGTGCCAGCAGCCCGTACCCAGCTTTTGGGGAGACCCAGTACTTC
CASSPYPAFGETQYF
>.|TRBJ1-2|TRBV7-3|.
TGTGCCAGCAGCTTAGACAGTGGATATGGCTACACCTTC
CASSLDSGYGYTF
>.|TRBJ1-1|TRBV3-1/TRBV3-2|.
TGTGCCAGCAGCCAATGGGTAGAGAACACTGAAGCTTTCTTT
CASSQWVENTEAFF
>.|TRBJ1-1|TRBV4-2|.
TGTGCCAGCAGCCAAGAGACAGGAGCCTTGGACACTGAAGCTTTCTTT
CASSQETGALDTEAFF
>.|TRBJ1-5|TRBV18|.
TGTGCCAGCTCACCAGAAGGGGTAGGCAATCAGCCCCAGCATTTT
CASSPEGVGNQPQHF
>.|TRBJ1-1|TRBV7-8|TRBD1
TGTGCCAGCAGCTTGCGATATACGGGACAGGGAAATGGAGTCAATGAAGCTTTCTTT
CASSLRYTGQGNGVNEAFF
>.|TRBJ1-6|TRBV19|.
TGTGCCAGTAGTATGCCGGGGGTCGGGAGTTCACCCCTCCACTTT
CASSMPGVGSSPLHF
>.|TRBJ2-1|TRBV29-1|.
TGCAGCGTTGATTACAGAGAGGTTTACAATGAGCAGTTCTTC
CSVDYREVYNEQFF
>.|TRBJ1-1|TRBV5-4|.
TGTGCCAGCAGCTTCGACGGGATGAACACTGAAGCTTTCTTT
CASSFDGMNTEAFF
>.|TRBJ1-2|TRBV3-1/TRBV3-2|.
TGTGCCAGCAGCCAAGATCAGAGGGGGGCTTCGTCCTTC
CASSQDQRGASSF
>.|TRBJ2-1|TRBV27|TRBD2
TGTGCCAGCAGTTTATCGACTCTAGCGGGGGGCCGAACCTACAATGAGCAGTTCTTC
CASSLSTLAGGRTYNEQFF
>.|TRBJ2-5|TRBV10-3|.
TGTGCCATCAGTGAGTCGATAATAGGAGCGGAGACCCAGTACTTC
CAISESIIGAETQYF
>.|TRBJ1-3|TRBV10-2|.
TGCGCCAGCAGTGAGGCCTCTGGAAACACCATATATTTT
CASSEASGNTIYF
>.|TRBJ1-3|TRBV6-2/TRBV6-3|.
TGTGCCAGCAGTTACATGGACCATGGAAACACCATATATTTT
CASSYMDHGNTIYF
>.|TRBJ2-1|TRBV7-2|.
TGTGCCAGCAGCTTAGCGGGGGCCTACAATGAGCAGTTCTTC
CASSLAGAYNEQFF
>once|TRBJ2-3|TRBV15|TRBD1
TGTGCCACCAGCAGAGGGGGGACAGGGGGTTTAGATACGCAGTATTTT
CATSRGGTGGLDTQYF
>.|TRBJ2-1|TRBV15|TRBD1
TGTGCCACCAGCAGAGATTACGAGGGGGCGCTGAATGAGCAGTTCTTC
CATSRDYEGALNEQFF
>.|TRBJ2-2|TRBV10-3|TRBD1
TGTGCCATCAGAGGACAGGGGACGGGGAACACCGGGGAGCTGTTTTTT
CAIRGQGTGNTGELFF
>.|TRBJ2-3|TRBV7-9|TRBD2
TGTGCCAGCAGCACTCAAAGAGGACTAGCGGGGCCAGATACGCAGTATTTT
CASSTQRGLAGPDTQYF
>.|TRBJ1-3|TRBV5-1|.
TGCGCCAGCAGTTCCTCCGGGACACCGGGAAACACCATATATTTT
CASSSSGTPGNTIYF
>.|TRBJ1-2|TRBV19|.
TGTGCCAGTAGTCCCGGGCTGGACGGTTGGGGCTACACCTTC
CASSPGLDGWGYTF
>.|TRBJ1-5|TRBV6-6|.
TGTGCCAGCAGTTACTCTACCAATCAGCCCCAGCATTTT
CASSYSTNQPQHF
>once|TRBJ2-2|TRBV19|TRBD2
TGTGCCAGTAGCAGACGGGGTCTAGCGGGGGGGCGTATCGCCGGGGAGCTGTTTTTT
CASSRRGLAGGRIAGELFF
>.|TRBJ1-2|TRBV30|.
TGTGCCTGGGGCGGACGGTCCTATGGCTACACCTTC
CAWGGRSYGYTF
>.|TRBJ2-2|TRBV5-1|.
TGCGCCAGCAGTCGTTTGGGGGGCACCGGGGAGCTGTTTTTT
CASSRLGGTGELFF
>.|TRBJ2-3|TRBV6-5|.
TGTGCCAGCAGTTACGGAAAACGACAGGGCACAGATACGCAGTATTTT
CASSYGKRQGTDTQYF
>.|TRBJ2-1|TRBV24-1|TRBD1
TGTGCCACCAGTGATTTTAGGCCAGGGGGTAACAATGAGCAGTTCTTC
CATSDFRPGGNNEQFF
>.|TRBJ2-3|TRBV24-1|.
TGTGCCACCAGTGGGGGTTGGCAAGATACGCAGTATTTT
CATSGGWQDTQYF
>.|TRBJ1-2|TRBV18|.
TGTGCCAGCTCCCTCGGGCTCTATGGCTACACCTTC
CASSLGLYGYTF